The T cell receptor beta chain described here comes from a study of T cell changes during pregnancy in multiple sclerosis. Data came from immunoSEQ multiplex PCR; TCRdb stores just in-frame clones and leaves some out. Altogether over 90,000 clones are present, roughly nine tenths being singletons, with the ten largest covering about 0.88%. The V and J ends lost 1 base and 3 bases respectively, with 10 bases between them. Germline V gene data show CDR1 as SGHNT and CDR2 as YENEEA. The CDR3 is 15 residues long. This specimen consisted of peripheral blood, obtained after pregnancy. The TCR was taken from a female donor with multiple sclerosis, enrolled in a pregnancy study. This chain joins TRBV11-3 and TRBJ2-1; TRBD1 might be the D (6 bases). DNA of the CDR3: TGTGCCAGCAGCTTAGGGGGGCCCCTCTACAATGAGCAGTTCTTC. It is translated as CASSLGGPLYNEQFF.